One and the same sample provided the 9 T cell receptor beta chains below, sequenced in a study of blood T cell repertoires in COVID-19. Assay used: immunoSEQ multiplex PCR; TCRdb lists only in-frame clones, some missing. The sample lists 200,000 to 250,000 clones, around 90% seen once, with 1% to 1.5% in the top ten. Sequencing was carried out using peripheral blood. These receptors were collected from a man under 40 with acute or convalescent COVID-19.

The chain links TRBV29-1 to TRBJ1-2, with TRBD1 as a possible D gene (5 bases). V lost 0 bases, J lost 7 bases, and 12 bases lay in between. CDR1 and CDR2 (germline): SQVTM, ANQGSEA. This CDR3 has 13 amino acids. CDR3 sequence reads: CSVEDREDGGYTF. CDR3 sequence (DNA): TGCAGCGTTGAAGACAGGGAGGATGGTGGCTACACCTTC.

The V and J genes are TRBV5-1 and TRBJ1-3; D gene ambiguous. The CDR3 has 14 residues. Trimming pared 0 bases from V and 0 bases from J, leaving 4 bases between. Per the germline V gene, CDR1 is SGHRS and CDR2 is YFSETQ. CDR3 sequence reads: CASSLASSGNTIYF. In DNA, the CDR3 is TGCGCCAGCAGCTTGGCCAGCTCTGGAAACACCATATATTTT.

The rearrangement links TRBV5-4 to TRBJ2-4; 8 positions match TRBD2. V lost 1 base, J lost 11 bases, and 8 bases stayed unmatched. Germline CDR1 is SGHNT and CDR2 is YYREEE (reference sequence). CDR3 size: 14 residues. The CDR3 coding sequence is TGTGCCAGCAGCTTGAGCGGGGGCAAGAGGGTTCAGTACTTC. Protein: CASSLSGGKRVQYF.

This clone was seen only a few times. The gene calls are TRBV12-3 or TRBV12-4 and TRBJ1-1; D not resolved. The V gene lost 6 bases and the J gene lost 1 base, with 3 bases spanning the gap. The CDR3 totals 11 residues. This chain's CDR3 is CASRQNTEAFF. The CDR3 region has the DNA TGTGCCAGCAGACAGAACACTGAAGCTTTCTTT.

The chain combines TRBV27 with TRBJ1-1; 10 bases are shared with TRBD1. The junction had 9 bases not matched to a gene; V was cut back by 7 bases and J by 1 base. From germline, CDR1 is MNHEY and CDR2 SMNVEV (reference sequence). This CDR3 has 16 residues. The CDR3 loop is CASKRQGALANTEAFF. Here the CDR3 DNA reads TGTGCCAGCAAAAGACAGGGGGCCCTCGCGAACACTGAAGCTTTCTTT.

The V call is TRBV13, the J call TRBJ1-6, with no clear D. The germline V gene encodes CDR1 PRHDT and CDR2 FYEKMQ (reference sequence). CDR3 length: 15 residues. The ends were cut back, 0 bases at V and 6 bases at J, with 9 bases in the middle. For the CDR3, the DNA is TGTGCCAGCAGCTTAGGCGGGAGACCTAATTCACCCCTCCACTTT. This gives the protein CASSLGGRPNSPLHF. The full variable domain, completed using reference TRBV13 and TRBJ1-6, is AAGVIQSPRHLIKEKRETATLKCYPIPRHDTVYWYQQGPGQDPQFLISFYEKMQSDKGSIPDRFSAQQFSDYHSELNMSSLELGDSALYFCASSLGGRPNSPLHFGNGTRLTVT.

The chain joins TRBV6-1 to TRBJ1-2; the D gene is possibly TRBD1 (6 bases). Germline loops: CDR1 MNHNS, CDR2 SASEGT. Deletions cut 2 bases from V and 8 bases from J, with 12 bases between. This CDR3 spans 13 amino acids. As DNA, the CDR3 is TGTGCCAGCAGTGAACAGGGGACGCGGGGCTACACCTTC. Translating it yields CASSEQGTRGYTF.

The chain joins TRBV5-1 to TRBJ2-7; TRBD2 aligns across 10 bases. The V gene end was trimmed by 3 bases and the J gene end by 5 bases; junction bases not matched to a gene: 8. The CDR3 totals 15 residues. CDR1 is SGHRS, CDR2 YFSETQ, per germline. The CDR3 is CASSSTSGAINEQYF. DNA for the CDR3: TGCGCCAGCAGCTCTACTAGCGGGGCAATCAACGAGCAGTACTTC.

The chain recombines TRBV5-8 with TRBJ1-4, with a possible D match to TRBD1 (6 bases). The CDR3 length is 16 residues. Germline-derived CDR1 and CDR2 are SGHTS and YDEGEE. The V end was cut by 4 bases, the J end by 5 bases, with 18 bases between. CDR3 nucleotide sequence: TGTGCCAGCAGCGGTTCGACGGGACAAATAAATGAAAAACTGTTTTTT. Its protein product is CASSGSTGQINEKLFF.